This paragraph covers one TCR beta chain sequence. This entry is derived from a study of blood T cell repertoires in COVID-19. Turning to the study itself: Acute and convalescent COVID-19 samples came from the United States, Italy and Spain.

The junction had 4 bases not matched to a gene; V was cut back by 6 bases and J by 5 bases. This CDR3 is 14 amino acids long. Germline lookup yields CDR1 MDHEN and CDR2 SYDVKM. Produced via immunoSEQ multiplex PCR; TCRdb's table is partial and in-frame only. Of approximately 150,000 clones in the sample, roughly four fifths were seen once. Sequencing was done on a sample of peripheral blood. This chain uses TRBV28 with TRBJ2-1; 10 bases are a match to TRBD2. The receptor was isolated from a human donor in a cohort sampled during active COVID-19. The CDR3 protein is CASRSGGVHNEQFF. CDR3 bases: TGTGCCAGCAGGAGCGGGGGGGTTCACAATGAGCAGTTCTTC. Full variable domain (missing parts from reference TRBV28 and TRBJ2-1): DVKVTQSSRYLVKRTGEKVFLECVQDMDHENMFWYRQDPGLGLRLIYFSYDVKMKEKGDIPEGYSVSREKKERFSLILESASTNQTSMYLCASRSGGVHNEQFFGPGTRLTVL.